A selection of T cell receptor beta chains follows, all from one sample in a study of T-cell memory formation after mild COVID-19. TCRdb re-derived calls from the 5' RACE reads in MiXCR, one entry per CDR3 protein. Of approximately 240,000 distinct CDR3 sequences listed, approximately 16% are singletons. What was sequenced was PBMCs or a T cell subset sorted from them (not recorded which). The receptors were sampled from a man aged 18 to 30 who had mild COVID-19 (a few samples of this study predate the infection). Cell type and time point are not known. The CDR3 runs from the conserved cysteine through the conserved F or W. The order of the fields is V gene, J gene, D gene, clone size, CDR3 DNA, CDR3 protein. The D gene is left open where the match is weak. Not all rows give a size; the values are once, few, many and, for expanded clones, a class.

>TRBV6-5|TRBJ2-1|NA|NA
TGTGCCAGCAGTTCAACCCGGTGGCTAGACTCCTACAATGAGCAGTTCTTC
CASSSTRWLDSYNEQFF
>TRBV28|TRBJ2-5|NA|few
TGTGCCAGCAGGCGCCAGGGGTTTGAGACCCAGTACTTC
CASRRQGFETQYF
>TRBV4-1|TRBJ2-3|NA|few
TGCGCCAGCAGCGCCGCCGGGACTTACACAGATACGCAGTATTTT
CASSAAGTYTDTQYF
>TRBV7-8|TRBJ2-3|TRBD2|NA
TGTGCCAGCAGCTTCGCTAGCGGGTGCTACACAGATACGCAGTATTTT
CASSFASGCYTDTQYF
>TRBV29-1|TRBJ1-1|NA|few
TGCAGCGCCAGGTGGGGTACTGAAGCTTTCTTT
CSARWGTEAFF
>TRBV2|TRBJ1-4|NA|NA
TGTGCCACCAACAGGTTACAAAATGAAAAACTGTTTTTT
CATNRLQNEKLFF
>TRBV5-1|TRBJ2-1|TRBD1|NA
TGCGCCAGCAGCTCGGCCGAGGATAGCAGGGGGTTGTATGAGCAGTTCTTC
CASSSAEDSRGLYEQFF
>TRBV6-5|TRBJ2-4|NA|NA
TGTGCCAGCAGTCCGGGAAACCTATACATTCAGTACTTC
CASSPGNLYIQYF
>TRBV20-1|TRBJ1-5|TRBD1|NA
TGCAGTGCACACAGGGGGTCTAATCAGCCCCAGCATTTT
CSAHRGSNQPQHF
>TRBV7-2|TRBJ1-1|NA|few
TGTGCCAGCAGCTTAGGGATCCCTGAGAGGCCTTTCTTT
CASSLGIPERPFF
>TRBV19|TRBJ1-1|NA|few
TGTGCCAGTAGTATCGGGGGTTCCACTGAAGCTTTCTTT
CASSIGGSTEAFF
>TRBV7-6|TRBJ2-3|TRBD2|NA
TGTGCCAGCAGCTTAGGGTCATCCAGCGGGGCTAGCACAGATACGCAGTATTTT
CASSLGSSSGASTDTQYF
>TRBV24-1|TRBJ2-5|TRBD2|NA
TGTGCCACCAGTGATTTTGCGGGGGGCGGAGAGACCCAGTACTTC
CATSDFAGGGETQYF
>TRBV7-9|TRBJ2-4|NA|few
TGTGCCAGCAGCTTATATCAGGGAATTGGCGACATTCAGTACTTC
CASSLYQGIGDIQYF
>TRBV7-2|TRBJ1-5|NA|NA
TGTGCCAGCAGTAGTCAGCTATCTCAGCCCCAGCATTTT
CASSSQLSQPQHF
>TRBV20-1|TRBJ2-5|TRBD2|NA
TGCAGTGCTAGAGATGCGGGGGGGCCAGAGACCCAGTACTTC
CSARDAGGPETQYF
>TRBV20-1|TRBJ2-6|TRBD1|NA
TGCAGTGCTAGAGTTGGGACAGGGGGAACTGGGGCCAACGTCCTGACTTTC
CSARVGTGGTGANVLTF
>TRBV5-4|TRBJ2-7|NA|NA
TGTGCCAGCAGCTTGGTACACGGACAGTCCCACGAGCAGTACTTC
CASSLVHGQSHEQYF
>TRBV29-1|TRBJ2-3|TRBD2|few
TGCAGCGCCGGACTAGCGCTCACCACAGCCCCAGATACGCAGTATTTT
CSAGLALTTAPDTQYF
>TRBV6-6|TRBJ2-3|TRBD2|NA
TGTGCCAGCAGGACTAGCGGGGGGGAGGATGGTGCGCAGTATTTT
CASRTSGGEDGAQYF
>TRBV7-2|TRBJ1-2|TRBD1|NA
TGTGCCAGCAGCTGGGGACAGGGAGGAAACTATGGCTACACCTTC
CASSWGQGGNYGYTF
>TRBV11-2|TRBJ1-2|NA|NA
TGTGCCAGCAGCTTAGTACGGAGTAGCTATGGCTACACCTTC
CASSLVRSSYGYTF
>TRBV12-3/TRBV12-4|TRBJ2-4|NA|few
TGTGCCAGCATTCACAGACTAGCCAAAAACATTCAGTACTTC
CASIHRLAKNIQYF
>TRBV9|TRBJ2-2|NA|few
TGTGCCAGCAGCGTATCGGCAGCGAACACCGGGGAGCTGTTTTTT
CASSVSAANTGELFF
>TRBV6-5|TRBJ2-1|TRBD2|NA
TGTGCCACCAAAGGGAGCGGGGGGGCCTACAATGAGCAGTTCTTC
CATKGSGGAYNEQFF
>TRBV4-1|TRBJ2-5|NA|few
TGCGCCAGCAGCCAAGACGTCGGACCGTCGCAAGAGACCCAGTACTTC
CASSQDVGPSQETQYF
>TRBV19|TRBJ2-3|NA|NA
TGTGCCAGTAGTATGTTAGCGGATACGCAGTATTTT
CASSMLADTQYF
>TRBV5-1|TRBJ2-2|NA|few
TGCGCCAGCAGCCTCGCGAGAACAGAGATCACCGGGGAGCTGTTTTTT
CASSLARTEITGELFF
>TRBV6-1|TRBJ2-3|TRBD2|NA
TGTGCCACTAGCGGGGTGAGCACAGATACGCAGTATTTT
CATSGVSTDTQYF
>TRBV5-4|TRBJ2-3|TRBD2|NA
TGTGCCAGCAACTCCGGGGGGAAAGATACGCAGTATTTT
CASNSGGKDTQYF
>TRBV4-2|TRBJ2-3|NA|NA
TGTGCCAGCAGCCAAGTTAGGGGAGCGACAGATACGCAGTATTTT
CASSQVRGATDTQYF
>TRBV11-3|TRBJ2-2|NA|NA
TGTGCCAGCAGCTTCGGAGGGGTAGGCACCGGGGAGCTGTTTTTT
CASSFGGVGTGELFF
>TRBV7-2|TRBJ2-6|NA|few
TGTGCCAGCAGCTTAGTCATGGCGCACGGGGCCAACGTCCTGACTTTC
CASSLVMAHGANVLTF
>TRBV6-1|TRBJ1-2|TRBD1|NA
TGTGCCAGCCCGGGACAGAACTATGGCTACACCTTC
CASPGQNYGYTF
>TRBV5-1|TRBJ1-2|NA|many
TGCGCCAGCAGCTTGGAGGGTCACGGCTACACCTTC
CASSLEGHGYTF
>TRBV12-3/TRBV12-4|TRBJ1-5|TRBD1|few
TGTGCCAGCAGGAGACAGGGGAACCAGCCCCAGCATTTT
CASRRQGNQPQHF
>TRBV7-6|TRBJ2-2|NA|few
TGTGCCAGCAGCCCTAGGCGGGGGAACACCGGGGAGCTGTTTTTT
CASSPRRGNTGELFF
>TRBV4-1|TRBJ2-1|NA|NA
TGCGCCAGCAGCCAAGTACACCTAGTAACCTACAATGAGCAGTTCTTC
CASSQVHLVTYNEQFF
>TRBV5-1|TRBJ1-4|NA|NA
TGCGCCAGCAGCCGGGGTTCGAGTAATGAAAAACTGTTTTTT
CASSRGSSNEKLFF
>TRBV28|TRBJ1-4|NA|few
TGTGCCAGCAAAGGCCTGCTGTCTAATGAAAAACTGTTTTTT
CASKGLLSNEKLFF
>TRBV5-6|TRBJ1-1|TRBD1|few
TGTGCCAGCAGCCATAAGGGACAGGGAAGAGTCGCTGAAGCTTTCTTT
CASSHKGQGRVAEAFF
>TRBV19|TRBJ2-1|NA|NA
TGTGCCAGTAGTGAGGGAGCCGTTAGAGGGACTGAGCGCTTC
CASSEGAVRGTERF
>TRBV5-1|TRBJ2-3|NA|many
TGCGCCAGCAGCCCAGGACCCGGCACAGATACGCAGTATTTT
CASSPGPGTDTQYF
>TRBV18|TRBJ1-1|NA|few
TGTGCCAGCTCACCCCACAGGGATAGCGCTGAAGCTTTCTTT
CASSPHRDSAEAFF
>TRBV28|TRBJ2-4|TRBD2|NA
TGTGCCAGCAGGGGGGAGGGGAAAAACATTCAGTACTTC
CASRGEGKNIQYF
>TRBV5-1|TRBJ2-5|NA|NA
TGCGCCAGCAGGCGTTCCGACCAAGAGACCCAGTACTTC
CASRRSDQETQYF
>TRBV5-1|TRBJ2-3|TRBD2|NA
TGCGCCAGCAGCTTGACTAGCGGGGGTAGCACAGATACGCAGTATTTT
CASSLTSGGSTDTQYF
>TRBV7-2|TRBJ2-4|TRBD1|NA
TGTGCCAGCAGCACCCGACAGGGGGCGCGAGGCAAAAACATTCAGTACTTC
CASSTRQGARGKNIQYF
>TRBV20-1|TRBJ2-1|NA|NA
TGCAGTGCTAGAACCCCTTGGCAGGCCTACAATGAGCAGTTCTTC
CSARTPWQAYNEQFF
>TRBV4-3|TRBJ1-1|TRBD1|few
TGCGCCAGCAGCCCCGACGGGACAGGGATTGACACTGAAGCTTTCTTT
CASSPDGTGIDTEAFF
>TRBV30|TRBJ2-5|NA|few
TGTGCCTGGAATCCGGGGGTAATCGGGTCCCAGTACTTC
CAWNPGVIGSQYF
>TRBV7-9|TRBJ2-4|NA|NA
TGTGCCAGCAGCTTAGTAACTATGCGACAGCGCAAAAACATTCAGTACTTC
CASSLVTMRQRKNIQYF
>TRBV4-1|TRBJ1-1|NA|many
TGCGCCAGCCGGGGCTTCTTACGGAACACTGAAGCTTTCTTT
CASRGFLRNTEAFF